These 11 T cell receptor beta chains originate from one sample sequenced in a study of T cell responses to AZD1222 COVID-19 vaccine. Sequencing was performed with immunoSEQ multiplex PCR; in TCRdb, only in-frame clones are kept and a portion is missing. This sample yields tens of thousands of clones, of which about 90% are seen a single time; around 5.2% belongs to the top ten. This sample comprised peripheral blood, obtained on day 0 of MenACWY control vaccination. These receptors were collected from an adult in good health.

J is TRBJ1-3 and V is TRBV7-9; D not certain. Germline CDR1 and CDR2: SEHNR and FQNEAQ (reference sequence). Trimming shortened V by 2 bases and J by 2 bases, and 7 bases separated the two germline ends. CDR3 length equals 14 residues. The CDR3 loop reads CASSLLSAGNTIYF. CDR3 in DNA: TGTGCCAGCAGCTTATTAAGCGCTGGAAACACCATATATTTT.

The rearrangement joins TRBV6-1 to TRBJ1-1; 10 bases fit TRBD1. This CDR3 contains 16 residues. Germline assignment: CDR1 MNHNS and CDR2 SASEGT. J was trimmed by 4 bases and V by 4 bases; bases with no gene match: 9. The chain's CDR3 is CASSARQGAGGTEAFF. The CDR3 DNA reads TGTGCCAGCAGTGCACGACAGGGGGCGGGGGGCACTGAAGCTTTCTTT.

The chain is built from TRBV3-1 (or the pseudogene TRBV3-2) and TRBJ1-1; D perhaps matches TRBD1 (6 bases). This CDR3 spans 14 amino acids. Trimming shortened V by 3 bases and J by 5 bases, and 13 bases separated the two germline ends. From germline, CDR1 is LGHDT and CDR2 YNNKEL (reference sequence). Written as DNA, the CDR3 is TGTGCCAGCAGCCAGGGGTGGGGGCGTACTGAAGCTTTCTTT. Translation: CASSQGWGRTEAFF.

This clone is a singleton in its sample. The chain couples TRBV5-6 to TRBJ1-2; D not resolved. The CDR3 spans 16 residues. Deletions cut 0 bases from V and 4 bases from J, with 16 bases between. Germline values: CDR1 SGHDT, CDR2 YYEEEE. The CDR3 here is CASSLVTGPTGYGYTF. The CDR3 DNA reads TGTGCCAGCAGCTTGGTTACGGGCCCTACGGGCTATGGCTACACCTTC. The whole variable domain, remainder taken from reference TRBV5-6 and TRBJ1-2, is DAGVTQSPTHLIKTRGQQVTLRCSPKSGHDTVSWYQQALGQGPQFIFQYYEEEERQRGNFPDRFSGHQFPNYSSELNVNALLLGDSALYLCASSLVTGPTGYGYTFGSGTRLTVV.

The genes are TRBV21-1 and TRBJ2-7; the tabulated D call, TRBD2, remains unverified against the DNA. TRBV21-1 is annotated as a pseudogene. The CDR3 is 19 residues long. The CDR3 protein is CASSKHQERGYPNHYEQYF. Here the CDR3 DNA reads TGTGCCAGCAGCAAACACCAGGAACGAGGGTACCCCAACCACTACGAGCAGTACTTC.

This chain joins TRBV3-1 (or the pseudogene TRBV3-2) and TRBJ1-1, with D possibly being TRBD1 (6 bases). Germline values: CDR1 LGHDT, CDR2 YNNKEL (reference sequence). The V gene lost 1 base and the J gene lost 6 bases, with 15 bases spanning the gap. CDR3 length equals 15 residues. CDR3 protein: CASSQGGGFNPEAFF. The CDR3 coding sequence is TGTGCCAGCAGCCAAGGGGGGGGCTTCAACCCTGAAGCTTTCTTT.

This sequence joins TRBV20-1 and TRBJ2-1; D ambiguous. V was pared by 5 bases and J by 9 bases, with 11 bases between. This CDR3 contains 11 residues. Per germline, CDR1 DFQATT and CDR2 SNEGSKA (reference sequence). CDR3 sequence (DNA): TGCAGTGCTGCAAGGGCGGCTGAGCAGTTCTTC. It yields the protein CSAARAAEQFF.

The V and J genes are TRBV18 and TRBJ2-3; D unclear. V lost 3 bases, J lost 0 bases, and 13 bases lay in between. The CDR3 is 16 amino acids. The germline V gene encodes CDR1 KGHSH and CDR2 LQKENI. This CDR3 reads CASSPLGPPSTDTQYF. The CDR3 DNA is TGTGCCAGCTCACCCCTGGGTCCCCCTAGCACAGATACGCAGTATTTT.

The rearrangement uses TRBV19 and TRBJ2-5; D possibly corresponds to TRBD1 (6 bases). This CDR3 is built from 16 residues. V lost 3 bases to trimming and J lost 0 bases, with 14 bases between them. Looked up from germline, CDR1 is LNHDA and CDR2 is SQIVND (reference sequence). CDR3 region: CASSIGGTGNQETQYF. CDR3 DNA: TGTGCCAGTAGTATTGGGGGAACAGGGAACCAAGAGACCCAGTACTTC.

Only one count was recorded for this clone. The rearrangement links TRBV19 to TRBJ1-5; D might be TRBD1 (5 bases). V lost 4 bases to trimming and J lost 6 bases, with 19 bases between them. The length of the CDR3 is 16 residues. CDR1 is LNHDA and CDR2 is SQIVND in the germline V gene (reference sequence). CDR3 region: CASSTPKEGYSQPQHF. The CDR3 DNA is TGTGCCAGTAGTACCCCAAAGGAGGGGTATAGTCAGCCCCAGCATTTT.

This chain uses TRBV18 with TRBJ1-1; D is uncertain. This CDR3 comprises 14 residues. V was shortened by 6 bases and J by 3 bases, with 14 bases between the two germline ends. Germline V gene data show CDR1 as KGHSH and CDR2 as LQKENI. The CDR3 spells CASSLDLADTEAFF. Written as DNA, the CDR3 is TGTGCCAGCTCGCTAGACCTGGCGGACACTGAAGCTTTCTTT. The full variable domain, rest sourced from reference TRBV18 and TRBJ1-1, is NAGVMQNPRHLVRRRGQEARLRCSPMKGHSHVYWYRQLPEEGLKFMVYLQKENIIDESGMPKERFSAEFPKEGPSILRIQQVVRGDSAAYFCASSLDLADTEAFFGQGTRLTVV.